This T cell receptor (beta chain) was sequenced in a study of blood T cells in healthy people across ages. The use of a sample-barcoded 5' primer and a J-beta primer mix characterized a second PCR of about 7 to 12 cycles. Every sample produced at least 3 million CDR3-containing paired-end reads. TCRdb independently ran MiXCR on the 5' RACE reads; one entry per CDR3 protein. Of under 2,000,000 distinct CDR3 sequences in the sample, around half were seen once. The V gene's germline CDR1 is SGHTA and CDR2 FQGNSA. V was clipped by 1 base and J by 13 bases; unmatched bases: 7. CDR3 size: 13 residues. The extraction recovered at least 6 micrograms of total RNA per sample.

The receptor was derived from a woman aged 40 to 49 in good health. The sample taken for sequencing was blood. The chain uses TRBV7-2 and TRBJ2-3; 8 positions agree with TRBD2. This CDR3 is CASSLVSVAGKYF. DNA of the CDR3: TGTGCCAGCAGCTTAGTGTCGGTAGCGGGGAAGTATTTT.